These T cell receptor beta chains were read from a single sample in a study of identical twins. MiXCR was run by TCRdb on the 5' RACE reads, yielding one entry per CDR3 protein. This table has 1.5 million to 2 million distinct CDR3 sequences, about 32% appearing once. The sequencing sample was made of cord blood. The receptors shown here come from a newborn girl in good health. CDR3s include the opening cysteine and the closing phenylalanine or tryptophan.

V gene: TRBV6-2/TRBV6-3
J gene: TRBJ2-7
CDR3 protein: CALSGGPSYEQYF

V gene: TRBV5-1
J gene: TRBJ1-4
CDR3 protein: CASSLADGATNEKLFF

V gene: TRBV20-1
J gene: TRBJ1-6
CDR3 protein: CSARHPVRNSPLHF

V gene: TRBV24-1
J gene: TRBJ2-7
CDR3 protein: CATSDDNTGGRYEQYF

V gene: TRBV20-1
J gene: TRBJ2-1
CDR3 protein: CSAGDWEGYNEQFF

V gene: TRBV28
J gene: TRBJ1-2
CDR3 protein: CASRLQGAKGYTF

V gene: TRBV28
J gene: TRBJ2-5
CDR3 protein: CASSLFPGRQETQYF

V gene: TRBV7-8
J gene: TRBJ1-2
CDR3 protein: CASSLRRTGLHGYTF

V gene: TRBV27
J gene: TRBJ2-3
CDR3 protein: CASRAMGWADTQYF

V gene: TRBV20-1
J gene: TRBJ2-1
CDR3 protein: CSARAGLLDNEQFF

V gene: TRBV4-1
J gene: TRBJ2-7
CDR3 protein: CASSQEGLGLGGSYEQYF

V gene: TRBV20-1
J gene: TRBJ1-4
CDR3 protein: CSASTPGTGSEKLFF

V gene: TRBV20-1
J gene: TRBJ2-1
CDR3 protein: CGASSPGTSGNEQFF

V gene: TRBV2
J gene: TRBJ2-5
CDR3 protein: CASLLWTQETQYF

V gene: TRBV18
J gene: TRBJ1-1
CDR3 protein: CASSPGRLEIVNTEAFF

V gene: TRBV27
J gene: TRBJ1-1
CDR3 protein: CASSQRRFTGGPNTEAFF

V gene: TRBV9
J gene: TRBJ2-3
CDR3 protein: CASSVESRDTQYF

V gene: TRBV28
J gene: TRBJ1-4
CDR3 protein: CASSLGLLATNEKLFF

V gene: TRBV25-1
J gene: TRBJ2-3
CDR3 protein: CASSRASGSSTDTQYF

V gene: TRBV20-1
J gene: TRBJ2-7
CDR3 protein: CSARGQYF